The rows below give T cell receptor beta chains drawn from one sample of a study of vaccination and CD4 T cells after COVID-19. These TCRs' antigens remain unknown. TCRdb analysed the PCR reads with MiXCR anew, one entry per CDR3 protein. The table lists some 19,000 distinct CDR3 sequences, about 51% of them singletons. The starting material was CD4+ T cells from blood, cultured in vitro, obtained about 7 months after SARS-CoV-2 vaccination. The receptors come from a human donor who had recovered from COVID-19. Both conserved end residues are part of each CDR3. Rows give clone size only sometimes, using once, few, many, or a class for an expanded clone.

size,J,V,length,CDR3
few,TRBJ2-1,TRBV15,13,CATSKGLYNEQFF
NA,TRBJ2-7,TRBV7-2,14,CASSNDWSSYEQYF
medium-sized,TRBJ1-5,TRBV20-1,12,CSASQGNQPQHF
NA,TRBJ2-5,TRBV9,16,CASSPGLAGGGETQYF
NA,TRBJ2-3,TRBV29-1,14,CSVEDRGWADTQYF
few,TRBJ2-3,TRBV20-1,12,CSARSGSDTQYF
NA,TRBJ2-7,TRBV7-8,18,CASSLRASGLGSSYEQYF
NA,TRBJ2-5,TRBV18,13,CASSRGREETQYF
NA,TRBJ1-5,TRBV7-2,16,CASSLAEGNSNQPQHF
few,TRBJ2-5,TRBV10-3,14,CAIRPPGDQETQYF
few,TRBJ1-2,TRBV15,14,CATSRVGQPYGYTF
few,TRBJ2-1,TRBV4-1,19,CASSHPGLAGTPGLGEQFF
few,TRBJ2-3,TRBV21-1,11,CASSSTDTQYF
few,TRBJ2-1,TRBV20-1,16,CSAREAPGLAYNEQFF
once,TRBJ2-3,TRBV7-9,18,CASSLKAGGGPSTDTQYF
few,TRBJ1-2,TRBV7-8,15,CASSLVLRGGYGYTF
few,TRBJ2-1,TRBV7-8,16,CASSLARQSSYNEQFF
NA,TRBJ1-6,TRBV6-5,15,CASSFDRDYNSPLHF
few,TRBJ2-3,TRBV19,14,CASSIETSSDTQYF
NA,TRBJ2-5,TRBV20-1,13,CSAPLDGRETQYF
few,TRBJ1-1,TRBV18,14,CASSPLGLKTEAFF
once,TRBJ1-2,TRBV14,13,CASSSRLEWGYTF
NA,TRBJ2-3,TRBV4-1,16,CASSPGLAGVSDTQYF
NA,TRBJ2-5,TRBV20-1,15,CSASTPGGEKETQYF
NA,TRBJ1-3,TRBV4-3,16,CASSQDRTGSGNTIYF
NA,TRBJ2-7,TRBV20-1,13,CSASEGSSDEQYF
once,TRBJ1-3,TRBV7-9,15,CASSFEGRVGNTIYF
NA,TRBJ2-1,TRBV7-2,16,CASSRISGRSYNEQFF
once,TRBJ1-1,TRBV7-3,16,CASSLNPTGGYTEAFF
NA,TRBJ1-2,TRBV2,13,CASSARGNYGYTF
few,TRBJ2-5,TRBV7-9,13,CASSLGTEETQYF
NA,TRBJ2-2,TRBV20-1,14,CSAWDRGRAGELFF
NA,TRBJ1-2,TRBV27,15,CASSLSGQGNDGYTF
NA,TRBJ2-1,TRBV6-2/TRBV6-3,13,CASRLAGYNEQFF
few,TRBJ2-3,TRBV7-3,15,CASSKGVTSTDTQYF
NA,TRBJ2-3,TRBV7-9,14,CASSLASGRDTQYF
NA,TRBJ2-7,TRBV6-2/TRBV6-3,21,CASSYSFRAPVEHGLSYEQYF
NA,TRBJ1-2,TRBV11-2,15,CASSLERLGNYGYTF
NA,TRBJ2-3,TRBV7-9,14,CASSPRDFGDTQYF
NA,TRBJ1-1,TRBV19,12,CAIQGAGTEAFF
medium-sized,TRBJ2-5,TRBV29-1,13,CSVDRGGQETQYF
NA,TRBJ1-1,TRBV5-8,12,CASSLRGTEAFF
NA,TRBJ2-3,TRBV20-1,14,CSANSGSSTDTQYF
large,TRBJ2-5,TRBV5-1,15,CASSSTDPLQETQYF
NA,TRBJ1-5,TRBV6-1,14,CASSGTSRNQPQHF
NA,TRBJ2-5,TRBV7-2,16,CASSLNGGGAFETQYF
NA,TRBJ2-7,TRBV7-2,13,CASSPGQGREQYF
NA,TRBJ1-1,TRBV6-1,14,CASSEAIPWTGAFF
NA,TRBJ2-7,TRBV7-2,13,CASSRASSYEQYF
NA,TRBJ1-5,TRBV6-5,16,CASSSQTTRDNQPQHF